The 16 T cell receptor beta chains below all came from one sample that was sequenced in a study of T cell responses to AZD1222 COVID-19 vaccine. Method: immunoSEQ multiplex PCR; TCRdb's copy keeps in-frame clones and lacks some. The sample has about 110,000 clones; 70% to 90% are singletons. Sequences were derived from peripheral blood, sampled on day 0 of AZD1222 vaccination. The receptors here all came from an adult in good health.

CDR3: CATSDPNRDAAKNIQYF. DNA for the CDR3: TGTGCCACCAGTGATCCGAACAGGGATGCGGCCAAAAACATTCAGTACTTC. This sequence joins TRBV24-1 and TRBJ2-4; the D gene is possibly TRBD1 (6 bases). The CDR3 has 17 amino acids. V gave up 3 bases and J gave up 1 base, with 15 bases separating them. Looked up from germline, CDR1 is KGHDR and CDR2 is SFDVKD.

The chain combines TRBV10-3 with TRBJ2-3; 8 nucleotides match TRBD2. V gave up 2 bases and J gave up 6 bases; unmatched junction bases: 7. The CDR3 totals 15 residues. Germline loops: CDR1 ENHRY, CDR2 SYGVKD. CDR3: CAISEREGGTDTQYF. The CDR3 bases are TGTGCCATCAGTGAGCGGGAGGGAGGGACGGATACGCAGTATTTT.

The chain has TRBV10-2 and TRBJ1-2; D is unresolved. The V and J ends lost 2 bases and 8 bases respectively, with 12 bases between them. The germline CDR1 and CDR2 sequences are WSHSY and SAAADI. CDR3 size: 13 residues. The DNA of the CDR3 is TGCGCCAGCAGTGAGCGCGGACGAGGAGGCTACACCTTC. It is translated as CASSERGRGGYTF.

The chain joins TRBV28 to TRBJ1-5; 8 bases line up with TRBD1. CDR1 is MDHEN and CDR2 is SYDVKM in the germline V gene. The CDR3 loop spans 14 amino acids. The V and J ends lost 4 bases and 10 bases, in that order; junction bases with no gene match: 9. CDR3 nucleotide sequence: TGTGCCAGCAGTTCCCGACAGGGGATGAGACCCCAGCATTTT. Protein: CASSSRQGMRPQHF.

The V gene is TRBV11-2, the J gene TRBJ1-1, with 7 bases lining up with TRBD1. V lost 6 bases to trimming and J lost 3 bases; unmatched junction nucleotides: 7. The CDR3 contains 14 residues. CDR1 is SGHAT, CDR2 FQNNGV, per germline. This chain's CDR3 is CASSYRGADTEAFF. CDR3 sequence (DNA): TGTGCCAGCAGTTACAGGGGCGCGGACACTGAAGCTTTCTTT.

The chain has TRBV27 and TRBJ2-7; tentatively, D is TRBD1 (6 bases). V was trimmed by 5 bases and J by 5 bases, leaving 19 bases between them. CDR3 length equals 15 residues. Per germline, CDR1 MNHEY and CDR2 SMNVEV (reference sequence). CDR3 in DNA: TGTGCCAGCAGTCCCCGATACAGGGATTCGGACGAGCAGTACTTC. It translates to CASSPRYRDSDEQYF.

The chain combines TRBV19 with TRBJ1-3, with D possibly being TRBD1 (5 bases). The germline gives CDR1 LNHDA, CDR2 SQIVND (reference sequence). With 5 bases removed from V and 3 bases from J, the gap between germline ends came to 11 bases. This CDR3 has 14 amino acids. The CDR3 sequence is CASSLRDGGNTIYF. DNA for the CDR3: TGTGCCAGTAGTCTCCGGGACGGTGGAAACACCATATATTTT.

The CDR3 DNA follows: TGTGCCAGCAGCCAAAGCTGGGACTTCTACTACAATGAGCAGTTCTTC. It is translated as CASSQSWDFYYNEQFF. The rearrangement joins TRBV3-1 (or the pseudogene TRBV3-2) to TRBJ2-1; TRBD2 is a possible D gene (6 bases). The length of the CDR3 is 16 residues. CDR1 is LGHDT, CDR2 YNNKEL, per germline (reference sequence). V gave up 2 bases and J gave up 3 bases, with 14 bases separating them.

This chain links TRBV3-1 (or the pseudogene TRBV3-2) with TRBJ2-4, with 8 bases matching TRBD1. This CDR3 spans 14 amino acids. Per germline, CDR1 LGHDT and CDR2 YNNKEL (reference sequence). With 4 bases clipped from V and 3 bases from J, the junction kept 2 bases outside the gene matches. CDR3 residues: CASSLQGGKNIQYF. The CDR3, as DNA: TGTGCCAGCAGCCTACAGGGGGGCAAAAACATTCAGTACTTC.

The chain joins TRBV5-1 to TRBJ2-2; the match to TRBD2 covers 8 bases. Germline trimming cut 0 bases from V and 4 bases from J; bases unmatched to any gene: 5. Germline V gives CDR1 SGHRS, CDR2 YFSETQ. The CDR3 length is 16 residues. The CDR3 reads CASSLDSGKTTGELFF. In DNA, the CDR3 is TGCGCCAGCAGCTTGGATAGCGGGAAAACCACCGGGGAGCTGTTTTTT.

The rearrangement uses TRBV6-5 and TRBJ1-2; tentatively, D is TRBD1 (6 bases). The length of the CDR3 is 14 residues. Germline V gene sequence: CDR1 MNHEY, CDR2 SVGAGI. Trimming took off 6 bases at V and 4 bases at J, with 15 bases between the two ends. The CDR3 bases are TGTGCCAGCAGCGCCACCGGACAGAGCTATGGCTACACCTTC. It encodes CASSATGQSYGYTF.

The chain joins TRBV3-1 (or the pseudogene TRBV3-2) to TRBJ2-1; D possibly corresponds to TRBD2 (6 bases). CDR3 size: 15 residues. Looked up from germline, CDR1 is LGHDT and CDR2 is YNNKEL (reference sequence). With 3 bases removed from V and 1 base from J, the gap between germline ends came to 10 bases. The CDR3 DNA reads as TGTGCCAGCAGCCAGACTAGTTCGTCCTACAATGAGCAGTTCTTC. Its translation is CASSQTSSSYNEQFF.

This sequence joins TRBV5-5 and TRBJ1-2; D not resolved. The CDR3 has 13 residues. Germline-derived CDR1 and CDR2 are SGHKS and YYEKEE (reference sequence). Trimming removed 5 bases from V and 4 bases from J, with 12 bases in between. The CDR3 region has the DNA TGTGCCAGCAGTTCGGACGGTACCTATGGCTACACCTTC. Amino acids: CASSSDGTYGYTF.

The chain recombines TRBV28 with TRBJ1-5; D is possibly TRBD1 (6 bases). With 8 bases removed from V and 6 bases from J, the gap between germline ends came to 14 bases. Looked up from germline, CDR1 is MDHEN and CDR2 is SYDVKM. The CDR3 loop spans 13 amino acids. This CDR3 reads CASWGNRAQPQHF. In DNA, the CDR3 is TGTGCCAGCTGGGGAAACAGGGCTCAGCCCCAGCATTTT.

CDR3 bases: TGTGCCACCAGCAGAGATCGGCGGGGGCTTAGCACAGATACGCAGTATTTT. Translated, it gives CATSRDRRGLSTDTQYF. This sequence joins TRBV15 and TRBJ2-3, with a tentative D call TRBD2 (7 bases). V lost 0 bases and J lost 0, with 13 bases in between. Germline CDR1 LNHNV, CDR2 YYDKDF (reference sequence). The CDR3 has 17 residues. The full variable domain, completed using reference TRBV15 and TRBJ2-3, is DAMVIQNPRYQVTQFGKPVTLSCSQTLNHNVMYWYQQKSSQAPKLLFHYYDKDFNNEADTPDNFQSRRPNTSFCFLDIRSPGLGDTAMYLCATSRDRRGLSTDTQYFGPGTRLTVL.

This chain connects TRBV11-3 to TRBJ2-3; D is ambiguous. In germline, CDR1 is SGHNT, CDR2 YENEEA. Deletions cut 5 bases from V and 2 bases from J, with 11 bases between. The CDR3 runs to 14 residues. In nucleotides, the CDR3 is TGTGCCAGCAGCGAGATGGGCTCCACAGATACGCAGTATTTT. Its protein is CASSEMGSTDTQYF.